Listed here are 13 T cell receptor beta chains from one sample, sequenced in a study of T cell responses to AZD1222 COVID-19 vaccine (dated by TCRdb to the early 2020s). Taken with the paper, the label for time point translates to: about 28 days (+/-7) after the second vaccine dose. The library was prepared using the immunoSEQ multiplex PCR assay. TCRdb holds this immuneACCESS table with in-frame rearrangements only. Some clones are missing; in checked studies, unresolved V genes explain under half, and the rest has no known cause. The sample profile shows 250,000 to 300,000 clones; approximately 94% of them were found once. The top ten clones comprise less than 0.65% of the sample. Sequences were derived from peripheral blood, sampled 28 days after the second AZD1222 dose. Source of these receptors: an adult who received the AZD1222 COVID-19 vaccine.

The rearrangement joins TRBV4-1 to TRBJ1-1; no reliable D call. The CDR3 totals 15 residues. The germline V gene encodes CDR1 MGHRA and CDR2 YSYEKL. The germline V and J ends were trimmed by 1 base and 3 bases, with 12 bases remaining between them. The CDR3 loop reads CASSQVAGPYTEAFF. The CDR3 region has the DNA TGCGCCAGCAGCCAAGTGGCCGGGCCTTACACTGAAGCTTTCTTT.

The chain is built from TRBV20-1 and TRBJ1-2; unclear D gene. With 5 bases removed from V and 13 bases from J, the gap between germline ends came to 17 bases. This CDR3 comprises 11 residues. The germline CDR1 and CDR2 sequences are DFQATT and SNEGSKA (reference sequence). The CDR3 nucleotides read TGCAGTGCTTCTAGGTCCAACTGGTGCACCTTC. Residues: CSASRSNWCTF.

The V and J genes are TRBV28 and TRBJ2-1; D possibly uses TRBD1 or TRBD2 (5 bases each). The CDR3 has 14 amino acids. Germline loops: CDR1 MDHEN, CDR2 SYDVKM. V was clipped by 5 bases and J by 6 bases, with 14 bases between them. The CDR3 DNA reads TGTGCCAGCAGTGTCCCGGGACCCACCAATGAGCAGTTCTTC. Protein product: CASSVPGPTNEQFF.

The V and J genes are TRBV9 and TRBJ2-7, with D possibly being TRBD1 (6 bases). The germline CDR1 and CDR2 sequences are SGDLS and YYNGEE. The length of the CDR3 is 13 residues. Trimming shortened V by 0 bases and J by 6 bases, and 10 bases separated the two germline ends. This CDR3 is CASSVAVGGEQYF. CDR3 nucleotides: TGTGCCAGCAGCGTAGCTGTAGGGGGCGAGCAGTACTTC.

The rearrangement uses TRBV6-4 and TRBJ1-2, with a possible D match to TRBD1 (5 bases). CDR1 MRHNA and CDR2 SNTAGT come from the germline V gene. This CDR3 is built from 15 residues. The V and J ends lost 0 bases and 6 bases respectively, with 14 bases between them. This CDR3 is CASSDSGGNFDGYTF. Written as DNA, the CDR3 is TGTGCCAGCAGTGACTCGGGGGGGAATTTTGATGGCTACACCTTC.

The chain carries TRBV5-5 and TRBJ2-5, with a tentative D call TRBD1 (5 bases). The CDR3 consists of 15 residues. V lost 5 bases and J 2 bases, leaving 16 bases between the germline ends. Germline CDR1 and CDR2: SGHKS and YYEKEE (reference sequence). This CDR3 reads CASSHDGAKQETQYF. The DNA for the CDR3 is TGTGCCAGCAGTCACGATGGGGCCAAACAAGAGACCCAGTACTTC.

This clone was seen once. The chain combines TRBV18 with TRBJ1-1, with D possibly matching TRBD1 (5 bases). The CDR3 sequence is 14 residues long. CDR1 and CDR2 from the germline V gene are KGHSH and LQKENI. Trimming pared 3 bases from V and 0 bases from J, leaving 8 bases between. The CDR3 protein is CASSPSGMNTEAFF. Written as DNA, the CDR3 is TGTGCCAGCTCACCGTCAGGGATGAACACTGAAGCTTTCTTT. Combining the CDR3 with reference TRBV18 and TRBJ1-1 gives the whole variable domain NAGVMQNPRHLVRRRGQEARLRCSPMKGHSHVYWYRQLPEEGLKFMVYLQKENIIDESGMPKERFSAEFPKEGPSILRIQQVVRGDSAAYFCASSPSGMNTEAFFGQGTRLTVV.

The chain links TRBV28 to TRBJ2-7; D is possibly TRBD1 (6 bases). Germline CDR1 reads MDHEN; CDR2 reads SYDVKM. The V end lost 3 bases, the J end lost 2 bases, and 11 bases lay between the germline ends. The CDR3 consists of 14 residues. The CDR3, as DNA: TGTGCCAGCAGTTTCGAGGGGGTCACCTACGAGCAGTACTTC. This codes for CASSFEGVTYEQYF.

For the CDR3, the DNA is TGTGCCAGTACCCCCATCGGTGGCACTGAAGCTTTCTTT. Its translation: CASTPIGGTEAFF. The chain combines TRBV19 with TRBJ1-1; the D is unclear. The CDR3 is made up of 13 amino acids. V was shortened by 7 bases and J by 4 bases, with 13 bases between the two germline ends. Germline CDR1 LNHDA, CDR2 SQIVND (reference sequence).

CDR3 sequence reads: CASSRPQQGYEQYF. The CDR3 nucleotides read TGTGCCAGCAGTCGCCCTCAACAGGGGTACGAGCAGTACTTC. This chain links TRBV28 with TRBJ2-7; 7 nucleotides line up with TRBD1. This CDR3 is 14 amino acids long. The J segment lost 4 bases and the V segment lost 5 bases, leaving 8 bases of the junction unmatched. CDR1 and CDR2 (germline): MDHEN, SYDVKM.

This chain joins TRBV7-2 and TRBJ1-1; D might be TRBD1 (6 bases). The CDR3 has 15 residues. V lost 4 bases, J lost 2 bases, and 14 bases lay in between. CDR1 and CDR2 from the germline V gene are SGHTA and FQGNSA. CDR3 DNA: TGTGCCAGCAGCTCCTGGACAGAAGCAAACACTGAAGCTTTCTTT. Translated: CASSSWTEANTEAFF.

The rearrangement links TRBV4-3 to TRBJ2-7, with a possible D match to TRBD2 (5 bases). The germline gives CDR1 LGHNA, CDR2 YSLEER. CDR3 length: 14 amino acids. The V end was cut by 0 bases, the J end by 6 bases, with 12 bases between. CDR3 amino acids: CASSQDGESVEQYF. The CDR3 DNA reads as TGCGCCAGCAGCCAAGATGGGGAGTCTGTCGAGCAGTACTTC.

The genes are TRBV7-3 and TRBJ2-3, with 10 bases fitting TRBD1. V shed 8 bases and J 6 bases; nucleotides not matched to a gene: 2. CDR3 length equals 12 residues. The germline gives CDR1 SGHTA, CDR2 FQGTGA. This CDR3 reads CASGTGADTQYF. The DNA of the CDR3 is TGTGCCAGCGGGACAGGGGCGGATACGCAGTATTTT.